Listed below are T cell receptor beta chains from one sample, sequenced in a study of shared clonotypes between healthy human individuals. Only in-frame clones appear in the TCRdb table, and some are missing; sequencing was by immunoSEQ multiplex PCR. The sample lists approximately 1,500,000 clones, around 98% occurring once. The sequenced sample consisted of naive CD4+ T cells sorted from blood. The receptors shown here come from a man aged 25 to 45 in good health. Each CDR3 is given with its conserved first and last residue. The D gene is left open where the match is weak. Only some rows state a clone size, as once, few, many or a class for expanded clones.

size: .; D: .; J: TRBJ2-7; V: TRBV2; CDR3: CAAASRGQYEQYF; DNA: TGTGCCGCGGCGAGTAGGGGCCAATACGAGCAGTACTTC
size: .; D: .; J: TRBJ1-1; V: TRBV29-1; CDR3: CSVEGQRILNTEAFF; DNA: TGCAGCGTTGAGGGGCAGAGAATTCTGAACACTGAAGCTTTCTTT
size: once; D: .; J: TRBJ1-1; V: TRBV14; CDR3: CASSQDGTNRAFF; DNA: TGTGCCAGCAGCCAAGATGGGACAAATCGGGCTTTCTTT
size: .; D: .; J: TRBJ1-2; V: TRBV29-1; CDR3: CSVDSGPYGYTF; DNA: TGCAGCGTTGATTCTGGGCCCTATGGCTACACCTTC
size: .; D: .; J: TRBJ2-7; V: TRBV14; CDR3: CASSPRGYREQYF; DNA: TGTGCCAGCAGCCCTCGGGGCTATCGCGAGCAGTACTTC
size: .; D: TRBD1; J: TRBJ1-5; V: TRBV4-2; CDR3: CASSQDPMGQNSNQPQHF; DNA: TGTGCCAGCAGCCAAGATCCTATGGGACAGAATAGCAATCAGCCCCAGCATTTT
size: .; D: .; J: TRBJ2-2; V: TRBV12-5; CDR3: CASGLGGELFF; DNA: TGTGCTAGTGGCCTAGGCGGGGAGCTGTTTTTT
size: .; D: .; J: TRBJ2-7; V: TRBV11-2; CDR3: CASSFPGTSEQYF; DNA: TGTGCCAGCAGCTTTCCGGGGACGAGCGAGCAGTACTTC
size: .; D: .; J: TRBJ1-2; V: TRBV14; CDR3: CASSQVKQEKTLANYGYTF; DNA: TGTGCCAGCAGCCAAGTAAAACAGGAGAAAACCCTGGCTAACTATGGCTACACCTTC
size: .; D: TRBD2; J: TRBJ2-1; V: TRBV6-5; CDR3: CASSRLADYNEQFF; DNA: TGTGCCAGCAGCCGACTAGCGGATTACAATGAGCAGTTCTTC
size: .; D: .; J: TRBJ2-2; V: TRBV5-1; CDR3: CASSLAGHNTGELFF; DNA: TGCGCCAGCAGCTTGGCTGGACACAACACCGGGGAGCTGTTTTTT
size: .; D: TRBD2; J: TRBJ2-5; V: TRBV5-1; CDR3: CASSLVLAEGETQYF; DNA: TGCGCCAGCAGCTTGGTGCTAGCGGAAGGGGAGACCCAGTACTTC
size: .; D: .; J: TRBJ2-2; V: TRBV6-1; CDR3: CATRARESSAGELFF; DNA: TGTGCCACCCGGGCAAGGGAGTCGAGCGCCGGGGAGCTGTTTTTT
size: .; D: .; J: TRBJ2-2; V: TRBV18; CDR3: CASSPLQLPNTGELFF; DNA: TGTGCCAGCTCACCCCTGCAACTGCCGAACACCGGGGAGCTGTTTTTT
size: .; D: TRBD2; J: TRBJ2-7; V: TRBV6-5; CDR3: CASRRLAESYEQYF; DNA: TGTGCCAGCAGACGACTAGCGGAGTCCTACGAGCAGTACTTC
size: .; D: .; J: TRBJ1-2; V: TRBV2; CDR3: CASSSRQGDGYTF; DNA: TGTGCCAGCAGTTCCCGACAAGGGGATGGCTACACCTTC
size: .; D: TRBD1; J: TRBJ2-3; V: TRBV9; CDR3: CASSPRTGGPDTQYF; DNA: TGTGCCAGCAGCCCAAGGACAGGGGGACCAGATACGCAGTATTTT
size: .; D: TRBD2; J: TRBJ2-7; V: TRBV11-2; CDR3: CASSLGGLAGRYEQYF; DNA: TGTGCCAGCAGCTTGGGAGGACTAGCGGGCCGCTACGAGCAGTACTTC
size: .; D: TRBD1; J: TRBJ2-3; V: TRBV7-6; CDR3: CASSLFLGETTGGSDTQYF; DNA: TGTGCCAGCAGCTTATTCCTGGGTGAGACTACAGGGGGCTCAGATACGCAGTATTTT
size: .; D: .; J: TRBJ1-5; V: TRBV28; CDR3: CASSRRRNYNQPQHF; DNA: TGTGCCAGCAGTAGGAGAAGGAACTACAATCAGCCCCAGCATTTT
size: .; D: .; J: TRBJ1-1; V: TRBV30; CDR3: CAWKGNTEAFF; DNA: TGTGCCTGGAAGGGAAACACTGAAGCTTTCTTT
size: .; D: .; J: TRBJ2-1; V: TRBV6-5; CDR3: CASSYRGNEQFF; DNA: TGTGCCAGCAGTTACAGGGGGAATGAGCAGTTCTTC
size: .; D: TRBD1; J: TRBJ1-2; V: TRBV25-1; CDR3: CASSDTDRADGYTF; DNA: TGTGCCAGCAGTGACACGGACAGGGCGGATGGCTACACCTTC
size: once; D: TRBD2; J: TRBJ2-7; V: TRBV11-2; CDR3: CASRPTLAGGPHEQYF; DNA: TGTGCCAGCAGGCCTACTCTAGCGGGAGGGCCCCACGAGCAGTACTTC
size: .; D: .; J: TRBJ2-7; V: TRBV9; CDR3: CASSVLPSSYEQYF; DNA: TGTGCCAGCAGCGTTCTCCCAAGCTCCTACGAGCAGTACTTC
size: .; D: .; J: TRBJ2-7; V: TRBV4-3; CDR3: CASRKNGNDPFYEQYF; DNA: TGCGCCAGCAGGAAAAACGGAAATGACCCGTTCTACGAGCAGTACTTC
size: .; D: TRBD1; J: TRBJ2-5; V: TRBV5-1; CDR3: CASSLGQGETQYF; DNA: TGCGCCAGCAGCTTGGGACAGGGCGAGACCCAGTACTTC
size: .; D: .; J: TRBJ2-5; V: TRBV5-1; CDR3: CASALGGRIQETQYF; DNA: TGCGCCAGCGCTCTTGGAGGGCGGATCCAAGAGACCCAGTACTTC
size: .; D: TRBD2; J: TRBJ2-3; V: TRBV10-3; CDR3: CAITDPSGSSTDTQYF; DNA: TGTGCCATCACCGATCCTAGCGGGAGCTCCACAGATACGCAGTATTTT
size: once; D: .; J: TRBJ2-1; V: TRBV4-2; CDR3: CASSPVPGEQFF; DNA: TGTGCCAGCAGCCCAGTCCCGGGTGAGCAGTTCTTC
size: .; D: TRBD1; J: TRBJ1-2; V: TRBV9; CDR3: CASSVSNRGGPANYGYTF; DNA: TGTGCCAGCAGCGTGTCAAACAGGGGAGGGCCAGCTAACTATGGCTACACCTTC
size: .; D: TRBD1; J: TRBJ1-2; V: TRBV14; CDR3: CASSKYGTDYGYTF; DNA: TGTGCCAGCAGCAAATACGGGACAGACTATGGCTACACCTTC
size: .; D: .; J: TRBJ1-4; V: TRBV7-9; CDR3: CASTEPGLGNEKLFF; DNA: TGTGCCAGCACCGAACCGGGATTAGGGAACGAAAAACTGTTTTTT
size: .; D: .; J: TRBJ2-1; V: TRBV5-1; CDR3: CASSPAGSSYNEQFF; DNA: TGCGCCAGCAGCCCGGCGGGTAGCTCCTACAATGAGCAGTTCTTC
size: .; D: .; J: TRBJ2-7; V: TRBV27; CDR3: CASRGASGSAYEQYF; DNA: TGTGCCAGCAGGGGGGCTAGCGGTTCTGCCTACGAGCAGTACTTC
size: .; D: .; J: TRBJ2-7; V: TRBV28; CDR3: CASSYATGEQYF; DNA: TGTGCCAGCAGTTACGCTACAGGGGAGCAGTACTTC
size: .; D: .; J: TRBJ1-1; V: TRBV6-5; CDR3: CASIRDTEAFF; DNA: TGTGCCAGCATTAGAGACACTGAAGCTTTCTTT
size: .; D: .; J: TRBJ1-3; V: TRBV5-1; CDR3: CASTAGNTIYF; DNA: TGCGCCAGCACGGCGGGAAACACCATATATTTT
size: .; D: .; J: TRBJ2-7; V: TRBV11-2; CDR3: CASSLGSYEQYF; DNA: TGTGCCAGCAGCTTAGGCTCCTACGAGCAGTACTTC
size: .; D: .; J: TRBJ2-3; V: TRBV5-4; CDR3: CASGGDTQYF; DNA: TGTGCCAGCGGGGGGGATACGCAGTATTTT
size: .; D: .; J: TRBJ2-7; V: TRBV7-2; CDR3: CASSTSGYEQYF; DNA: TGTGCCAGCAGCACGAGTGGGTACGAGCAGTACTTC
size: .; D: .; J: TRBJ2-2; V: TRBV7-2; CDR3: CASSHDMNTGELFF; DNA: TGTGCCAGCAGCCACGACATGAACACCGGGGAGCTGTTTTTT
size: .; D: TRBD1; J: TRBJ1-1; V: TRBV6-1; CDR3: CASEQGAQNTEAFF; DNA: TGTGCCAGCGAACAGGGGGCGCAGAACACTGAAGCTTTCTTT
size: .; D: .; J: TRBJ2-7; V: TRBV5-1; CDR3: CASSPYGTASYEQYF; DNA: TGCGCCAGCAGCCCTTACGGGACTGCCTCCTACGAGCAGTACTTC
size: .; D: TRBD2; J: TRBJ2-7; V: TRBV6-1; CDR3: CASRKTSGAYEQYF; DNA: TGTGCCAGCAGGAAGACTAGCGGGGCCTACGAGCAGTACTTC
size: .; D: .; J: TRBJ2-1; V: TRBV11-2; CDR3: CASSLAGLNEQFF; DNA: TGTGCCAGCAGCTTAGCAGGGTTGAATGAGCAGTTCTTC
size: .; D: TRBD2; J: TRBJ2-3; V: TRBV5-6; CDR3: CASSAPGPRTSGSTDTQYF; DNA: TGTGCCAGCAGCGCTCCGGGACCGAGGACTAGCGGCAGCACAGATACGCAGTATTTT
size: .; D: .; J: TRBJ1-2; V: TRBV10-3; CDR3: CAISEDGTVYGYTF; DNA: TGTGCCATCAGTGAGGACGGGACCGTTTATGGCTACACCTTC
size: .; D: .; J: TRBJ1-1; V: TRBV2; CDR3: CASIPGPQGYFTEAFF; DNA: TGTGCCAGCATCCCGGGCCCGCAGGGGTATTTCACTGAAGCTTTCTTT
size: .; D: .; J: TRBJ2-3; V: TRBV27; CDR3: CASSQGNLGIQYF; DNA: TGTGCCAGCAGTCAGGGGAATTTGGGTATTCAGTATTTT
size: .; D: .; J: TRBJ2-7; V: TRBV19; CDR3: CASSIEGGQAEQYF; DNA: TGTGCCAGTAGTATAGAAGGCGGTCAGGCCGAGCAGTACTTC
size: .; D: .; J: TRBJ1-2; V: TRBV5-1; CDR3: CASSLIPVPNYGYTF; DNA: TGCGCCAGCAGCTTGATCCCAGTTCCTAACTATGGCTACACCTTC
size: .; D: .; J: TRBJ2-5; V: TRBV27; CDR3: CASSPNWQGWQETQYF; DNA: TGTGCCAGCAGCCCGAATTGGCAGGGCTGGCAAGAGACCCAGTACTTC
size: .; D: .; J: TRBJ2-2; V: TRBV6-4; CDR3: CASSDSQGGELFF; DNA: TGTGCCAGCAGTGACTCTCAGGGCGGGGAGCTGTTTTTT